The TCR beta chain under discussion was sequenced for a study of T-cell reconstitution after alpha-beta-depleted transplantation in children. Germline CDR1 is SGHTA and CDR2 is FQGNSA. Trimming took 5 bases from V and 9 from J; bases not matched to a gene: 6. The length of the CDR3 is 13 residues. General study points: Several hundred expanded graft clones reportedly supplied alpha-beta T cells about two months after transplant. Recipient T cells and thymic progenitors that survived were the source of the high TCRbeta diversity seen at day 60 in some patients. T-cell counts and diversity were attributed mostly to newly produced T cells one year after transplant.

The authors prepared the TCRbeta library with unique molecular identifiers. TCRdb independently ran MiXCR on the PCR reads; one entry per CDR3 protein. This sample has roughly 790,000 distinct CDR3 sequences, with 15% to 20% found just once. In this sample, this clonotype turned up a few times. Its antigen is undetermined. The gene calls are TRBV7-2 and TRBJ2-1; TRBD1 aligns across 8 bases. The sequence came from a male patient aged 5 to 17 who had a stem cell transplant for acute lymphoblastic leukemia, so the T cells may come from the graft donor. The material sequenced was PBMCs, mostly from graft donor cells, taken 360 days after TCRalphabeta/CD19-depleted stem cell transplant. CDR3 bases: TGTGCCAGCAGCCCCCGGACAGGGATTGAGCAGTTCTTC. This gives the protein CASSPRTGIEQFF. Combining the CDR3 with reference TRBV7-2 and TRBJ2-1 gives the whole variable domain GAGVSQSPSNKVTEKGKDVELRCDPISGHTALYWYRQSLGQGLEFLIYFQGNSAPDKSGLPSDRFSAERTGGSVSTLTIQRTQQEDSAVYLCASSPRTGIEQFFGPGTRLTVL.